The 17 T cell receptor beta chains reported below all come from one sample, sequenced in a study of cytomegalovirus exposure and HLA in healthy donors. Researchers ran the PCR with 60 Vbeta and 13 Jbeta primers. Clones were sequenced by immunoSEQ multiplex PCR, and TCRdb holds only the in-frame ones, with some missing. Seen here are 95,000 to 100,000 clones, 65% to 85% observed once, and the top ten hold about 1.9%. Sequenced sample: PBMCs. The receptor source for this set is a woman between 35 and 50 years old in good health and CMV-seronegative.

The chain uses TRBV9 and TRBJ2-7; D is possibly TRBD2 (5 bases). The V gene's germline CDR1 is SGDLS and CDR2 YYNGEE. CDR3 length: 13 amino acids. V lost 2 bases to trimming and J lost 6 bases, with 12 bases between them. The CDR3 reads CASSVGGGREQYF. DNA of the CDR3: TGTGCCAGCAGCGTCGGAGGTGGACGCGAGCAGTACTTC.

The gene calls are TRBV11-1 and TRBJ2-1; 8 bases agree with TRBD1. CDR3 length: 15 residues. Trimming took 7 bases from V and 7 from J; bases not matched to a gene: 12. Germline lookup yields CDR1 SGHAT and CDR2 FQDESV (reference sequence). The CDR3 loop is CASTDPLQGGNEQFF. The DNA of the CDR3 is TGTGCCAGCACCGACCCCTTACAGGGGGGAAATGAGCAGTTCTTC.

This chain connects TRBV11-1 to TRBJ1-1, with D perhaps matching TRBD1 (5 bases). CDR3 length: 16 amino acids. Deletions cut 1 base from V and 5 bases from J, with 17 bases between. Germline V gene sequence: CDR1 SGHAT, CDR2 FQDESV (reference sequence). The CDR3 region has the DNA TGTGCCAGCAGCTTAGACGGGGTGATCGGGACTACTGAAGCTTTCTTT. This sequence encodes CASSLDGVIGTTEAFF.

This clone came up a few times. This rearrangement joins TRBV9 to TRBJ2-7, with TRBD1 as a possible D gene (6 bases). Germline V lookup: CDR1 SGDLS, CDR2 YYNGEE. This CDR3 has 14 amino acids. V lost 4 bases, J lost 0 bases, and 11 bases lay in between. CDR3 amino acids: CASSTGFSSYEQYF. For the CDR3, the DNA is TGTGCCAGCAGCACAGGGTTTAGCTCCTACGAGCAGTACTTC.

V and J are TRBV19 and TRBJ2-7; TRBD1 aligns across 9 bases. After removal of 3 bases from V and 3 bases from J, the junction contained 6 bases not matched to a gene. CDR1 and CDR2 from the germline V gene are LNHDA and SQIVND (reference sequence). This CDR3 contains 15 residues. The CDR3 DNA reads TGTGCCAGTAGTATGGGGGCGGGACAGGGCTACGAGCAGTACTTC. Translated: CASSMGAGQGYEQYF.

This sequence joins TRBV14 and TRBJ2-5; TRBD1 matches at 8 bases. Germline assignment: CDR1 SGHDN and CDR2 FVKESK. This CDR3 is built from 14 residues. Trimming took 7 bases from V and 2 from J; bases not matched to a gene: 6. The CDR3 coding sequence is TGTGCCAGCACCGCTGGGACAGGACAAGAGACCCAGTACTTC. Protein: CASTAGTGQETQYF. The full variable domain, completed using reference TRBV14 and TRBJ2-5, is EAGVTQFPSHSVIEKGQTVTLRCDPISGHDNLYWYRRVMGKEIKFLLHFVKESKQDESGMPNNRFLAERTGGTYSTLKVQPAELEDSGVYFCASTAGTGQETQYFGPGTRLLVL.

The V and J genes are TRBV7-3 and TRBJ2-1, with 10 bases fitting TRBD2. Germline lookup yields CDR1 SGHTA and CDR2 FQGTGA. The CDR3 extends over 16 amino acids. J gave up 9 bases and V 2 bases, and 10 bases lay outside the gene matches. The DNA for the CDR3 is TGTGCCAGCAGCTTACTACGAGCGGGAGGGGGGGGTGAGCAGTTCTTC. Translation: CASSLLRAGGGGEQFF.

V usage is TRBV10-3 and J usage is TRBJ1-3; D perhaps matches TRBD1 (5 bases). The CDR3 is 13 residues long. CDR1 ENHRY and CDR2 SYGVKD come from the germline V gene. Trimming took off 8 bases at V and 0 bases at J, with 8 bases between the two ends. The CDR3 protein is CAIGGGSGNTIYF. The CDR3 region has the DNA TGTGCCATCGGGGGGGGCTCTGGAAACACCATATATTTT.

J is TRBJ1-5 and V is TRBV6-5; 9 bases match TRBD1. CDR1 and CDR2 (germline): MNHEY, SVGAGI. The V segment lost 7 bases and the J segment 6 bases; nucleotides outside the gene matches: 7. CDR3 length: 14 amino acids. DNA of the CDR3: TGTGCCAGCATTAAGGGACAGGGACCTCAGCCCCAGCATTTT. Its translation is CASIKGQGPQPQHF.

The rearrangement joins TRBV28 to TRBJ1-4, with D perhaps TRBD1 (6 bases). The CDR3 consists of 18 residues. The germline V and J ends were trimmed by 6 bases and 8 bases, with 28 bases remaining between them. Germline V gene data show CDR1 as MDHEN and CDR2 as SYDVKM. The CDR3 here is CASSSAITGSGNGEKLFF. The CDR3 DNA is TGTGCCAGCAGCTCGGCTATAACAGGGTCGGGCAATGGAGAAAAACTGTTTTTT.

This chain connects TRBV19 to TRBJ2-7; perhaps TRBD2 as D (6 bases). The V end lost 7 bases, the J end lost 6 bases, and 19 bases lay between the germline ends. The germline V gene encodes CDR1 LNHDA and CDR2 SQIVND (reference sequence). CDR3 length: 14 amino acids. CDR3: CASTPRSGSPEQYF. CDR3 sequence (DNA): TGTGCCAGTACCCCCCGAAGCGGGTCACCCGAGCAGTACTTC.

The chain joins TRBV5-1 to TRBJ2-6, with 11 bases identical to TRBD2. Germline V gene sequence: CDR1 SGHRS, CDR2 YFSETQ. The V segment lost 0 bases and the J segment 2 bases; nucleotides outside the gene matches: 4. CDR3 size: 18 residues. The CDR3 protein is CASSLETSGSAGANVLTF. CDR3 nucleotides: TGCGCCAGCAGCTTGGAAACTAGCGGGAGCGCTGGGGCCAACGTCCTGACTTTC.

A note on this clone: At one of its ends the junction is not consistent with the germline gene, which may arise from a read error. The genes are TRBV7-9 and TRBJ2-7; D gene unclear. Germline CDR1 is SEHNR and CDR2 is FQNEAQ (reference sequence). There are 12 residues in the CDR3. Written as DNA, the CDR3 is TGTTCCAGCACACAGTCGTCCTACGAGCAGTACTTC. Protein product: CSSTQSSYEQYF.

CDR3 DNA: TGTGCCAGCAGTACAGCGGGAGGGCCAGATACGCAGTATTTT. Protein sequence: CASSTAGGPDTQYF. This chain uses TRBV28 with TRBJ2-3, with 10 bases fitting TRBD2. J was trimmed by 4 bases and V by 5 bases; bases with no gene match: 3. CDR1 and CDR2 (germline): MDHEN, SYDVKM. The CDR3 consists of 14 residues. Filled out from reference TRBV28 and TRBJ2-3, the complete variable domain reads DVKVTQSSRYLVKRTGEKVFLECVQDMDHENMFWYRQDPGLGLRLIYFSYDVKMKEKGDIPEGYSVSREKKERFSLILESASTNQTSMYLCASSTAGGPDTQYFGPGTRLTVL.

CDR3 residues: CASSLGTSGRGVTQYF. The CDR3 coding sequence is TGTGCCAGTAGTCTCGGGACTAGCGGGAGGGGGGTGACCCAGTACTTC. The V call is TRBV19, the J call TRBJ2-5, with 16 bases fitting TRBD2. Per germline, CDR1 LNHDA and CDR2 SQIVND (reference sequence). The V gene end was trimmed by 5 bases and the J gene end by 7 bases; junction bases not matched to a gene: 7. The CDR3 spans 16 residues. The variable domain in full, completed from reference TRBV19 and TRBJ2-5, reads DGGITQSPKYLFRKEGQNVTLSCEQNLNHDAMYWYRQDPGQGLRLIYYSQIVNDFQKGDIAEGYSVSREKKESFPLTVTSAQKNPTAFYLCASSLGTSGRGVTQYFGPGTRLLVL.

The V gene is TRBV11-2, the J gene TRBJ2-1; D call uncertain. V lost 0 bases and J 7 bases, leaving 4 bases between the germline ends. Germline CDR1 reads SGHAT; CDR2 reads FQNNGV. This CDR3 has 12 amino acids. DNA for the CDR3: TGTGCCAGCAGCTTAGATCTGAATGAGCAGTTCTTC. Translation gives CASSLDLNEQFF.

The rearrangement links TRBV5-8 to TRBJ1-1; no definite D call. With 0 bases removed from V and 4 bases from J, the gap between germline ends came to 19 bases. The CDR3 is 17 residues long. Germline CDR1 reads SGHTS; CDR2 reads YDEGEE. For the CDR3, the DNA is TGTGCCAGCAGCTTGGAACGTAGGTCAGCTCGGGGCACTGAAGCTTTCTTT. It encodes CASSLERRSARGTEAFF.